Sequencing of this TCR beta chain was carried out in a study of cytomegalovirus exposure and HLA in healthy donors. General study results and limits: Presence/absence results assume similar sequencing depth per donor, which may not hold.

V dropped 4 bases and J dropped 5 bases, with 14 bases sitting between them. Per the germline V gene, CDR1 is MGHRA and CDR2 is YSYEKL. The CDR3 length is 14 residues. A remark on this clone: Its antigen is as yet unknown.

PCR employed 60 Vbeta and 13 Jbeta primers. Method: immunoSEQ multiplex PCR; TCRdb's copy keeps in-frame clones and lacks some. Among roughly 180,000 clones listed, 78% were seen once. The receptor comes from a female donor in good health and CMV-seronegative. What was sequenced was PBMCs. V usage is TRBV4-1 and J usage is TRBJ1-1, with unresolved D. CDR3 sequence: CASSPAREGTEAFF. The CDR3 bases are TGCGCCAGCAGCCCGGCCCGGGAGGGAACTGAAGCTTTCTTT.